This TCR beta chain emerged from a study of cytomegalovirus exposure and HLA in healthy donors. Whole-study findings and limits: Reported findings show TCR beta sequences accurately forecast HLA-A and HLA-B alleles in most subjects. The Asian-associated ancestry cluster reportedly had fewer N-insertions than the roughly 670-donor mean in a later analysis.

In germline, CDR1 is SGHTA, CDR2 FQGTGA. Trimming left V 5 bases short and J 2 bases short, with 13 bases between. The CDR3 is 15 amino acids. In regard to this clone: Its matching antigen is unknown.

It was with 60 Vbeta and 13 Jbeta primers that the PCR ran. TCRdb's copy holds only in-frame clones and misses some; the assay was immunoSEQ multiplex PCR. The sample contains 140,000 or so clones, over 8% of which appear only once. The V call is TRBV7-3, the J call TRBJ2-1, with D possibly TRBD1 on 6 matching bases. The sequencing input was PBMCs. The sequence came from a male donor in good health and CMV-seronegative. In DNA, the CDR3 is TGTGCCAGCAGCCCCATTCCAGGGGCCTACAATGAGCAGTTCTTC. This gives the protein CASSPIPGAYNEQFF.